This entry concerns a single T cell receptor (beta chain). Its cognate antigen is unknown. The sample comes from a study of cytomegalovirus exposure and HLA in healthy donors. Notes on the study in general: The listing of approximately 160 TCR beta chains classed them as cytomegalovirus-associated.

Vbeta (60) and Jbeta (13) primers were used in the PCR. Profiling relied on immunoSEQ multiplex PCR, and the TCRdb table lists in-frame clones only, not all of them. This table has approximately 100,000 clones, around 80% appearing once. The CDR3 loop spans 15 amino acids. Per germline, CDR1 SNHLY and CDR2 FYNNEI. The J segment lost 5 bases and the V segment lost 6 bases, leaving 3 bases of the junction unmatched. V gene TRBV2 combines with J gene TRBJ2-5; TRBD2 aligns across 16 bases. Sequencing was done on a sample of PBMCs. This receptor was identified in a man aged 35 to 55 in good health and CMV-seronegative. DNA for the CDR3: TGTGCCAGCAGGGGGACTAGCGGGGGGGGCGAGACCCAGTACTTC. Encoded protein: CASRGTSGGGETQYF.